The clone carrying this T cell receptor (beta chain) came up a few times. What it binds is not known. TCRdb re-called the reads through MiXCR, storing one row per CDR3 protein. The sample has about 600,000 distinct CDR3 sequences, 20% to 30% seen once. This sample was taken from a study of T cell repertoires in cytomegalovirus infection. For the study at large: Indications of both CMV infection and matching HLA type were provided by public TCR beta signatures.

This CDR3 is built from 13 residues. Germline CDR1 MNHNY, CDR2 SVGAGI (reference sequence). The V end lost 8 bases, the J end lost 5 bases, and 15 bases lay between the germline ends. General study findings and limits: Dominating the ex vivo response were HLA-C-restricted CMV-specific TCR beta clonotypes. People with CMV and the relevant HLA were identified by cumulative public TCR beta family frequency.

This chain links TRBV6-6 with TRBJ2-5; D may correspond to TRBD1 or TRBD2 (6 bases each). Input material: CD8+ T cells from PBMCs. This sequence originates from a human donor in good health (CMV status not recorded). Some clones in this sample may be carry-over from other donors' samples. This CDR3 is CASLGGPRETQYF. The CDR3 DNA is TGTGCCAGCCTTGGGGGGCCTCGGGAGACCCAGTACTTC.